The present entry profiles one T cell receptor beta chain with its context. These data are taken from a study of CD8+ T cells in alopecia areata. Germline-derived CDR1 and CDR2 are MGHDK and SYGVNS. The trim removed 6 bases at V and 2 bases at J, leaving 9 bases unmatched. The CDR3 sequence is 15 residues long. Once RNA had been extracted, it was reverse transcribed into cDNA to act as the sequencing template. The method was immunoSEQ multiplex PCR; TCRdb's version includes in-frame clones alone and lacks a portion of them. The top ten clones hold more than 3.5% of a sample with approximately 210,000 clones, 64% of them seen once. Treatment in this sample: oral pan-JAK inhibitor, 5-10 mg twice daily.

This clonotype originated in a human donor with alopecia areata. The sample in question was CD4+ T cells sorted from blood, obtained at week 4, from a patient treated with tofacitinib. V usage is TRBV25-1 and J usage is TRBJ2-7; 8 nucleotides line up with TRBD1. The CDR3 region is CASSSAGTGTYEQYF. CDR3 nucleotides: TGTGCCAGCAGCTCAGCCGGGACAGGAACCTACGAGCAGTACTTC.